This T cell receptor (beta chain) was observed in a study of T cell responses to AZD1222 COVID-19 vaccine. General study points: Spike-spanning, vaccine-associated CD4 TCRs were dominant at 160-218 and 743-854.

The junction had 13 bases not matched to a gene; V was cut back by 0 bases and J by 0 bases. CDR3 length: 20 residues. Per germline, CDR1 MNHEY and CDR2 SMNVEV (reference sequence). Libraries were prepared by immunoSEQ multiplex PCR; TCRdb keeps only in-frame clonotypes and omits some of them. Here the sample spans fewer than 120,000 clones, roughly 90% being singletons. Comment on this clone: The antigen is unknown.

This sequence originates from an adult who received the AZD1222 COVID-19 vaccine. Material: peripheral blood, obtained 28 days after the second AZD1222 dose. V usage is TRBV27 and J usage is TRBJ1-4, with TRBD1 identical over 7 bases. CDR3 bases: TGTGCCAGCAGTTTATCCGGGACAGCCAGTCCAGTTGCAACTAATGAAAAACTGTTTTTT. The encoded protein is CASSLSGTASPVATNEKLFF. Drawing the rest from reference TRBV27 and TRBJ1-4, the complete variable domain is EAQVTQNPRYLITVTGKKLTVTCSQNMNHEYMSWYRQDPGLGLRQIYYSMNVEVTDKGDVPEGYKVSRKEKRNFPLILESPSPNQTSLYFCASSLSGTASPVATNEKLFFGSGTQLSVL.